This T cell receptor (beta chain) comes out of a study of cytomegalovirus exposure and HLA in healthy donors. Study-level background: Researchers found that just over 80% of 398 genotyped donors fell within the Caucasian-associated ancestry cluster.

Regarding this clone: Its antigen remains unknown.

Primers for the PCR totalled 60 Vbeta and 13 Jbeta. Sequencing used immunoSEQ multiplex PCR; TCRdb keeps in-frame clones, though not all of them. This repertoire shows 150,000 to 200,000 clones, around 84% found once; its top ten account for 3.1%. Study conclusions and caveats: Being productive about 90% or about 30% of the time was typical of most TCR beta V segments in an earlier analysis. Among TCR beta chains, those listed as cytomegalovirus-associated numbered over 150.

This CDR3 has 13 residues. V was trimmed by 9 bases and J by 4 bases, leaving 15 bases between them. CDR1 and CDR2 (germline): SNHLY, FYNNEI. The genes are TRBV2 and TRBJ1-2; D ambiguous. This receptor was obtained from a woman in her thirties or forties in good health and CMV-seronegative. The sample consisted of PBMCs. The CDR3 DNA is TGTGCCAGGGCCTCAGTCGATTTCTATGGCTACACCTTC. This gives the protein CARASVDFYGYTF. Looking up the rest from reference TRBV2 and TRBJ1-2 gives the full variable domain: EPEVTQTPSHQVTQMGQEVILRCVPISNHLYFYWYRQILGQKVEFLVSFYNNEISEKSEIFDDQFSVERPDGSNFTLKIRSTKLEDSAMYFCARASVDFYGYTFGSGTRLTVV.